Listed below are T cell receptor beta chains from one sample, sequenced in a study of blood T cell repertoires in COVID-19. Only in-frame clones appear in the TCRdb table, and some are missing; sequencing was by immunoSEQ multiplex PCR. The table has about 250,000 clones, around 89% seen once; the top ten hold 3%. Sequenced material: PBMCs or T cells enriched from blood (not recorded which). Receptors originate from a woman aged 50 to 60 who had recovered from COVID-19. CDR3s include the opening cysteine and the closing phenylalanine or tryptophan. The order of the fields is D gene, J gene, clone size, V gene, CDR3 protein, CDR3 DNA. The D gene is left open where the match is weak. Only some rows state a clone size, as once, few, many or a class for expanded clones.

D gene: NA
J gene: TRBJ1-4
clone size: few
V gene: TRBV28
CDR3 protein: CASSLYPAREKLFF
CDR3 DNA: TGTGCCAGCAGTTTATACCCTGCTAGAGAAAAACTGTTTTTT

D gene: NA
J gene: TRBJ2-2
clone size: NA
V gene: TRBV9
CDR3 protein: CASSLSPAGELFF
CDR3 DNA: TGTGCCAGCAGCCTCTCCCCAGCCGGGGAGCTGTTTTTT

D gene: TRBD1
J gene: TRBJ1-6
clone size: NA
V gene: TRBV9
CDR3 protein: CASSDRTGPNSPLHF
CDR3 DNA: TGTGCCAGCAGCGATCGGACAGGGCCAAATTCACCCCTCCACTTT

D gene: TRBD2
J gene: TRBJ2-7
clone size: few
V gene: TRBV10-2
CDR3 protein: CASNTGTSGSLEQYF
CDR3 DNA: TGCGCCAGCAATACCGGGACTAGCGGGAGCCTCGAGCAGTACTTC

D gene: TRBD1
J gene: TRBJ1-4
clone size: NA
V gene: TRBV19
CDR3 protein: CAPPAEPGGKEKLFF
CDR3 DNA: TGTGCCCCCCCCGCCGAGCCAGGGGGAAAAGAAAAACTGTTTTTT

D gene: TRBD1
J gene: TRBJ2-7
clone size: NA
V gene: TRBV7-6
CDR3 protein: CASSPLDRGGYEQYF
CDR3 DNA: TGTGCCAGCAGCCCCCTGGACAGGGGAGGGTACGAGCAGTACTTC

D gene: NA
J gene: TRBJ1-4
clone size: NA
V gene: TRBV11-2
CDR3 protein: CASSLGSGPNEKLFF
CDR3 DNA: TGTGCCAGCAGCTTAGGGTCAGGGCCAAATGAAAAACTGTTTTTT

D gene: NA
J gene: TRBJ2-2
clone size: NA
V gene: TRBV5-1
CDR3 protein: CASSLAPPGNTGELFF
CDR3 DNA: TGCGCCAGCAGCTTAGCCCCTCCGGGTAACACCGGGGAGCTGTTTTTT

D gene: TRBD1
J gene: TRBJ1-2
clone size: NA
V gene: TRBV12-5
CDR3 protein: CASGLGQGVTNYGYTF
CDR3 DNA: TGTGCTAGTGGTTTGGGACAGGGGGTTACGAACTATGGCTACACCTTC

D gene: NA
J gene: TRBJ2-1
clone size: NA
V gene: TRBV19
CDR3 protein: CASSNRAYNEQFF
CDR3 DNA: TGTGCCAGTAGTAACAGGGCCTACAATGAGCAGTTCTTC

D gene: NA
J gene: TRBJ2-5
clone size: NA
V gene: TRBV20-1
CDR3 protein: CSARNYETQYF
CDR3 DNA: TGCAGTGCTAGAAACTATGAGACCCAGTACTTC

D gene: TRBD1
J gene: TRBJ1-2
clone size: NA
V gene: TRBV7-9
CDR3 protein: CASSAPNRAGQGSNYGYTF
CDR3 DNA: TGTGCCAGCAGCGCACCCAACCGGGCGGGACAGGGGAGTAACTATGGCTACACCTTC

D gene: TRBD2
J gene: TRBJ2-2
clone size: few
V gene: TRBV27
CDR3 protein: CASSMTSGRATTGELFF
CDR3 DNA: TGTGCCAGCAGTATGACTAGCGGGAGGGCCACGACCGGGGAGCTGTTTTTT

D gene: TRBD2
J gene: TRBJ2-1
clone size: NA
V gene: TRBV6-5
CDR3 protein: CASILAGGKYNEQFF
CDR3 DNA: TGTGCCAGCATCCTGGCGGGGGGAAAATACAATGAGCAGTTCTTC

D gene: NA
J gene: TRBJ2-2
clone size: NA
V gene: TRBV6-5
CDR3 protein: CASAPSVSGELFF
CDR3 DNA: TGTGCCAGCGCCCCCTCAGTGTCCGGGGAGCTGTTTTTT

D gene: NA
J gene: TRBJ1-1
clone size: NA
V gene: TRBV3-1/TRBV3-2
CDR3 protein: CASSQATPGTGGETEAFF
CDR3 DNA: TGTGCCAGCAGCCAAGCGACGCCGGGGACCGGGGGGGAGACTGAAGCTTTCTTT

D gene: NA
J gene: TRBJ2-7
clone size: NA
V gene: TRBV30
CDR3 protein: CAWSPGLTDEQYF
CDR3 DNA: TGTGCCTGGAGTCCAGGGTTAACCGACGAGCAGTACTTC

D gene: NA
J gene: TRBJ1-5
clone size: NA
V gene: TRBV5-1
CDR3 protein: CASSFSGDNQPQHF
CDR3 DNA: TGCGCCAGCAGCTTTTCAGGGGACAATCAGCCCCAGCATTTT

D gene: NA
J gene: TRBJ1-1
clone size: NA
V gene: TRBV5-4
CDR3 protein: CASSLGAGHTEAFF
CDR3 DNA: TGTGCCAGCAGCTTGGGGGCAGGGCATACTGAAGCTTTCTTT

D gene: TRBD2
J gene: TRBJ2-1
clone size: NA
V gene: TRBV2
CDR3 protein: CASSDDLAGGYEQFF
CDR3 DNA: TGTGCCAGCAGTGATGATCTAGCGGGGGGTTATGAGCAGTTCTTC

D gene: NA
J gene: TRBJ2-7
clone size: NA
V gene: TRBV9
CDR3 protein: CASSPRRADYEQYF
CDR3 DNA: TGTGCCAGCAGCCCCCGGAGGGCCGACTACGAGCAGTACTTC